Each of the 30 T cell receptor beta chains below was sequenced from the same sample in a study of regulatory T cells in long-lasting Graves disease. Through Arm-PCR of CDR3 regions and iRepertoire HTBI primers, TCR beta libraries were built. TCRdb ran MiXCR on the multiplex PCR reads and lists one entry per CDR3 protein. The sample lists a few hundred thousand distinct CDR3 sequences, roughly a fifth seen once, with around three fifths in the top ten. Noted time point: persistent/refractory GD, antithyroid drugs over 5 years with positive TRAb. From RNA extracted from PBMCs, the TCR library was made. This sample comprised peripheral blood mononuclear cells (PBMCs), obtained when the disease was refractory, from a patient treated with antithyroid drugs. The source of these receptors is a female donor with Graves disease.

The J gene is TRBJ1-1, the V gene TRBV7-9, with 7 bases lining up with TRBD1. Trimming cost V 1 base and J 1 base; bases outside gene matches: 6. The CDR3 runs to 16 residues. Germline V CDR1 and CDR2: SEHNR, FQNEAQ (reference sequence). The DNA of the CDR3 is TGTGCCAGCAGCTTAGTTGGGGAGGGGGCGAACACTGAAGCTTTCTTT. It yields the protein CASSLVGEGANTEAFF.

There are many counts of this clonotype. The rearrangement links TRBV12-3 or TRBV12-4 to TRBJ1-6; D perhaps matches TRBD1 (5 bases). Between the trimmed V and J ends, which lost 1 base and 8 bases, there was a span of 12 bases. The CDR3 consists of 15 residues. The CDR3: CASSLGGRDYSPLHF. For the CDR3, the DNA is TGTGCCAGCAGTTTAGGAGGCAGGGACTATTCACCCCTCCACTTT.

This clonotype was found many times. The chain is built from TRBV12-3 or TRBV12-4 and TRBJ2-5; D may correspond to TRBD1 or TRBD2 (5 bases each). The CDR3 is 16 amino acids. V lost 3 bases and J lost 3, with 17 bases in between. This CDR3 reads CASSFGRIGTKETQYF. CDR3 DNA sequence: TGTGCCAGCAGTTTTGGACGGATAGGGACCAAAGAGACCCAGTACTTC.

This clonotype has more than one count but fewer than ten. One end of the junction is discordant with germline, which a read error may explain. This chain joins TRBV28 and TRBJ2-5; D is perhaps TRBD2 (6 bases). Germline V gene sequence: CDR1 MDHEN, CDR2 SYDVKM. The CDR3 length is 18 residues. In DNA form, the CDR3 reads TGTGCCAGCAGTTTGAAGCCCCTGACTAGAGAACCCTTTGAGACCCAGTGCTTC. Translating gives CASSLKPLTREPFETQCF.

The chain uses TRBV5-1 and TRBJ1-1; D call uncertain. Germline CDR1 and CDR2: SGHRS and YFSETQ. Deletions cut 0 bases from V and 0 bases from J, with 9 bases between. This CDR3 contains 15 residues. The CDR3 nucleotides read TGCGCCAGCAGCTTGGTCGGGCACATGAACACTGAAGCTTTCTTT. This gives the protein CASSLVGHMNTEAFF.

The CDR3 is CASSLYLGTNYGYTF. CDR3 sequence (DNA): TGTGCCAGCAGCTTATATCTGGGGACAAACTATGGCTACACCTTC. The chain employs TRBV7-2 and TRBJ1-2; D is perhaps TRBD1 (6 bases). CDR1 and CDR2 from the germline V gene are SGHTA and FQGNSA. The CDR3 runs to 15 residues. V gave up 2 bases and J gave up 2 bases, with 12 bases separating them. Combining the CDR3 with reference TRBV7-2 and TRBJ1-2 gives the whole variable domain GAGVSQSPSNKVTEKGKDVELRCDPISGHTALYWYRQSLGQGLEFLIYFQGNSAPDKSGLPSDRFSAERTGGSVSTLTIQRTQQEDSAVYLCASSLYLGTNYGYTFGSGTRLTVV.

There are a few counts of this clonotype. The rearrangement links TRBV4-1 to TRBJ1-1, with 8 nucleotides matching TRBD1. The CDR3 has 16 amino acids. Germline V gene lookup returns CDR1 MGHRA and CDR2 YSYEKL. V lost 0 bases, J lost 7 bases, and 10 bases stayed unmatched. CDR3 amino acids: CASSQDSGQGADEAFF. CDR3 nucleotides: TGCGCCAGCAGCCAAGATTCGGGTCAGGGGGCAGATGAAGCTTTCTTT.

This clonotype was observed many times. V gene TRBV3-1 combines with J gene TRBJ2-5; 13 nucleotides agree with TRBD2. CDR3 length equals 15 residues. J was trimmed by 1 base and V by 4 bases; bases with no gene match: 0. Germline V gene data show CDR1 as LGHDT and CDR2 as YNNKEL (reference sequence). This CDR3 is CASSRTSGGQETQYF. For the CDR3, the DNA is TGTGCCAGCAGCCGGACTAGCGGGGGCCAAGAGACCCAGTACTTC.

This clonotype was picked up many times. The V gene is TRBV6-6, the J gene TRBJ2-2, with 8 bases matching TRBD2. The CDR3 is 14 residues long. Germline values: CDR1 MNHNY, CDR2 SVGAGI (reference sequence). Trimming took 0 bases from V and 7 from J; bases not matched to a gene: 1. CDR3 region: CASSYSSGSGELFF. The CDR3 DNA follows: TGTGCCAGCAGTTACTCGAGCGGGAGCGGGGAGCTGTTTTTT.

The table lists this clonotype with many counts. A junction end diverges from the germline sequence, so it may reflect a read error. The genes are TRBV5-1 and TRBJ2-7; perhaps TRBD2 as D (5 bases). CDR3 size: 15 residues. In germline, CDR1 is SGHRS, CDR2 YFSETQ. The CDR3 protein is CASSLAGVSSYEQYF. CDR3 in DNA: TGTGCCAGCAGCTTAGCCGGGGTCAGCTCCTACGAGCAGTACTTC.

At least ten counts were recorded for this clonotype. This sequence joins TRBV6-1 and TRBJ2-7; perhaps TRBD2 as D (5 bases). Germline V lookup: CDR1 MNHNS, CDR2 SASEGT. The CDR3 has 13 residues. Trimming left V 6 bases short and J 6 bases short, with 15 bases between. The CDR3 spells CASRQLVSGEQYF. CDR3 bases: TGTGCCAGCAGACAACTAGTTTCGGGCGAGCAGTACTTC.

The rearrangement uses TRBV20-1 and TRBJ1-5; the D is unclear. With 4 bases removed from V and 2 bases from J, the gap between germline ends came to 12 bases. The CDR3 consists of 14 residues. Germline V CDR1 and CDR2: DFQATT, SNEGSKA (reference sequence). The CDR3 is CSAIRFGGNQPQHF. CDR3 DNA: TGCAGTGCTATCCGGTTTGGCGGCAATCAGCCCCAGCATTTT.

This clonotype has more than one count but fewer than ten. The V and J genes are TRBV5-6 and TRBJ2-6, with D perhaps TRBD1 (6 bases). CDR1 is SGHDT, CDR2 YYEEEE, per germline. V shed 1 base and J shed 0 bases, with 14 bases lying between them. This CDR3 contains 18 residues. The CDR3 DNA sequence: TGTGCCAGCAGCTTGCAACCGACAGGAAGCTCTGGGGCCAACGTCCTGACTTTC. Translation gives CASSLQPTGSSGANVLTF.

There are a few counts of this clonotype. The rearrangement links TRBV11-2 to TRBJ2-2, with D maybe TRBD2 (7 bases). The CDR3 totals 16 residues. CDR1 and CDR2 from the germline V gene are SGHAT and FQNNGV. V gave up 1 base and J gave up 3 bases, with 12 bases separating them. CDR3 DNA sequence: TGTGCCAGCAGCTTAGGGACTAGGGGGGACACCGGGGAGCTGTTTTTT. Amino acids: CASSLGTRGDTGELFF.

This rearrangement joins TRBV6-2 or TRBV6-3 to TRBJ2-2; D remains ambiguous. Germline V gives CDR1 MNHEY, CDR2 SVGEGT. V was trimmed by 0 bases and J by 1 base, leaving 3 bases between them. The CDR3 loop spans 14 amino acids. CDR3 loop: CASSYSVNTGELFF. DNA for the CDR3: TGTGCCAGCAGTTACTCTGTGAACACCGGGGAGCTGTTTTTT.

This clonotype appeared many times. The chain joins TRBV28 to TRBJ2-2; D is unresolved. Germline CDR1 reads MDHEN; CDR2 reads SYDVKM. The CDR3 spans 13 residues. Trimming pared 4 bases from V and 2 bases from J, leaving 5 bases between. CDR3 amino acids: CASSYHNTGELFF. DNA for the CDR3: TGTGCCAGCAGTTATCACAACACCGGGGAGCTGTTTTTT.

There are a few counts of this clonotype. This chain uses TRBV20-1 with TRBJ2-7; 7 bases line up with TRBD2. J lost 3 bases, V lost 3 bases, and 11 bases had no gene match. Germline CDR1 DFQATT, CDR2 SNEGSKA (reference sequence). The CDR3 is 15 residues long. The DNA for the CDR3 is TGCAGTGCTAGTAGGCGGCGGGAGTACGGCTACGAGCAGTACTTC. It codes for CSASRRREYGYEQYF.

This clonotype was detected many times. The chain combines TRBV12-3 or TRBV12-4 with TRBJ2-7; D gene uncertain. The germline V and J ends were trimmed by 3 bases and 1 base, with 10 bases remaining between them. CDR3 size: 14 residues. The CDR3 DNA is TGTGCCAGCAGTTTTAGCAGCCTATCCTACGAGCAGTACTTC. It yields the protein CASSFSSLSYEQYF.

This sequence joins TRBV7-2 and TRBJ2-1; weak D call: TRBD1 (6 bases). CDR3 size: 14 residues. Germline values: CDR1 SGHTA, CDR2 FQGNSA. Trimming took 5 bases from V and 4 from J, leaving 12 bases between them. CDR3 amino acids: CASSGRTDYNEQFF. As DNA, the CDR3 is TGTGCCAGCAGCGGACGGACAGATTACAATGAGCAGTTCTTC.

This clonotype has at least ten counts. The V and J genes are TRBV7-2 and TRBJ2-7; the match to TRBD2 covers 9 bases. From germline, CDR1 is SGHTA and CDR2 FQGNSA. This CDR3 has 15 residues. V lost 5 bases to trimming and J lost 0 bases; unmatched junction nucleotides: 5. The CDR3 region is CASSRSSGTSYEQYF. The CDR3 nucleotides read TGTGCCAGCAGCAGATCTAGCGGGACCTCCTACGAGCAGTACTTC. Using reference TRBV7-2 and TRBJ2-7 for the parts outside the CDR3, the full variable domain is GAGVSQSPSNKVTEKGKDVELRCDPISGHTALYWYRQSLGQGLEFLIYFQGNSAPDKSGLPSDRFSAERTGGSVSTLTIQRTQQEDSAVYLCASSRSSGTSYEQYFGPGTRLTVT.

This clonotype was seen only a few times. The chain joins TRBV7-9 to TRBJ2-2; TRBD2 matches 11 bases. Germline-derived CDR1 and CDR2 are SEHNR and FQNEAQ (reference sequence). This CDR3 has 16 amino acids. V shed 5 bases, J shed 4 bases, and the junction held 6 bases outside the gene matches. This CDR3 reads CASSKLAGDSTGELFF. In DNA, the CDR3 is TGTGCCAGCAGCAAACTAGCGGGAGACAGCACCGGGGAGCTGTTTTTT. Complete variable domain (other parts from reference TRBV7-9 and TRBJ2-2): DTGVSQNPRHKITKRGQNVTFRCDPISEHNRLYWYRQTLGQGPEFLTYFQNEAQLEKSRLLSDRFSAERPKGSFSTLEIQRTEQGDSAMYLCASSKLAGDSTGELFFGEGSRLTVL.

The chain employs TRBV20-1 and TRBJ2-7; D might be TRBD2 (6 bases). Trimming took off 7 bases at V and 1 base at J, with 11 bases between the two ends. This CDR3 has 12 residues. The V gene's germline CDR1 is DFQATT and CDR2 SNEGSKA (reference sequence). CDR3 region: CSVLTRSYEQYF. As DNA, the CDR3 is TGCAGTGTTTTGACTAGATCCTACGAGCAGTACTTC.

CDR3 residues: CASSFSIGGASPAFF. The DNA for the CDR3 is TGTGCCAGCAGTTTCTCAATTGGGGGGGCTTCTCCAGCTTTCTTT. V and J are TRBV12-3 or TRBV12-4 and TRBJ1-1; TRBD1 might be the D (6 bases). The ends were cut back, 3 bases at V and 10 bases at J, with 21 bases in the middle. This CDR3 comprises 15 residues.

This clonotype appeared a few times. This chain uses TRBV7-3 with TRBJ2-7; weak D call: TRBD1 (6 bases). CDR1 is SGHTA and CDR2 is FQGTGA in the germline V gene. The V end lost 5 bases, the J end lost 2 bases, and 10 bases lay between the germline ends. The CDR3 runs 13 residues. This chain's CDR3 is CASSMGHAYEQYF. The CDR3 bases are TGTGCCAGCAGCATGGGACATGCCTACGAGCAGTACTTC.

This clonotype was recorded at least ten times. The CDR3 region is CASSPGLAGGQQYF. The CDR3 nucleotides read TGTGCCAGCAGTCCAGGACTAGCGGGAGGCCAGCAGTACTTC. V and J are TRBV2 and TRBJ2-7, with TRBD2 matching 14 bases. J gave up 8 bases and V 5 bases, and 5 bases lay outside the gene matches. Germline V lookup: CDR1 SNHLY, CDR2 FYNNEI. The CDR3 contains 14 residues.

The chain combines TRBV5-6 with TRBJ2-7; the D gene is possibly TRBD2 (5 bases). The CDR3 runs 13 residues. Per the germline V gene, CDR1 is SGHDT and CDR2 is YYEEEE. Between the trimmed V and J ends, which lost 4 bases and 6 bases, there was a span of 14 bases. CDR3 DNA sequence: TGTGCCAGCAGCCTAAAGGTGGGAGTCGAGCAGTACTTC. Translated, it gives CASSLKVGVEQYF.

The chain joins TRBV6-5 to TRBJ1-2, with unresolved D. CDR3 size: 15 residues. CDR1 MNHEY and CDR2 SVGAGI come from the germline V gene. Trimming took off 0 bases at V and 5 bases at J, with 13 bases between the two ends. The CDR3 nucleotides are TGTGCCAGCAGTTACTCGAGACGCCAATTTTATGGCTACACCTTC. This gives the protein CASSYSRRQFYGYTF.

The rearrangement uses TRBV19 and TRBJ2-7; D is unresolved. Germline V gene sequence: CDR1 LNHDA, CDR2 SQIVND (reference sequence). V lost 3 bases and J 3 bases, leaving 9 bases between the germline ends. The CDR3 runs to 13 residues. CDR3 in DNA: TGTGCCAGTAGTATGTCCACGGGCTACGAGCAGTACTTC. Amino acid sequence: CASSMSTGYEQYF. The full variable domain, completed using reference TRBV19 and TRBJ2-7, is DGGITQSPKYLFRKEGQNVTLSCEQNLNHDAMYWYRQDPGQGLRLIYYSQIVNDFQKGDIAEGYSVSREKKESFPLTVTSAQKNPTAFYLCASSMSTGYEQYFGPGTRLTVT.

Only a few counts were recorded for this clonotype. The rearrangement joins TRBV28 to TRBJ1-5, with 7 bases fitting TRBD1. Unmatched junction bases numbered 8, after V lost 1 base and J lost 8 bases. The CDR3 contains 15 residues. Germline-derived CDR1 and CDR2 are MDHEN and SYDVKM. Here the CDR3 DNA reads TGTGCCAGCAGTTTATTGGGACAGTGGGACAAGCCCCAGCATTTT. This sequence encodes CASSLLGQWDKPQHF. Combining the CDR3 with reference TRBV28 and TRBJ1-5 gives the whole variable domain DVKVTQSSRYLVKRTGEKVFLECVQDMDHENMFWYRQDPGLGLRLIYFSYDVKMKEKGDIPEGYSVSREKKERFSLILESASTNQTSMYLCASSLLGQWDKPQHFGDGTRLSIL.

The chain joins TRBV12-3 or TRBV12-4 to TRBJ2-3, with 8 bases lining up with TRBD2. The V segment lost 3 bases and the J segment 6 bases; nucleotides outside the gene matches: 8. The CDR3 is 15 residues long. CDR3 DNA sequence: TGTGCCAGCAGTTTGGCGGGAGGAAGGTCTGATACGCAGTATTTT. This encodes CASSLAGGRSDTQYF.